This T cell receptor beta chain derives from a study of T cell responses to AZD1222 COVID-19 vaccine. The CDR3 sequence is 12 residues long. Germline values: CDR1 LNHDA, CDR2 SQIVND (reference sequence). The ends were cut back, 5 bases at V and 4 bases at J, with 6 bases in the middle. Assay used: immunoSEQ multiplex PCR; TCRdb lists only in-frame clones, some missing. The sample records some 92,000 clones, under 95% being singletons. The source material was peripheral blood, sampled on day 0 of MenACWY control vaccination. This chain links TRBV19 with TRBJ1-5; D is unresolved. This TCR was sampled from an adult in good health. The CDR3 reads CASSRGNQPQHF. In nucleotides, the CDR3 is TGTGCCAGTAGTCGGGGAAATCAGCCCCAGCATTTT.